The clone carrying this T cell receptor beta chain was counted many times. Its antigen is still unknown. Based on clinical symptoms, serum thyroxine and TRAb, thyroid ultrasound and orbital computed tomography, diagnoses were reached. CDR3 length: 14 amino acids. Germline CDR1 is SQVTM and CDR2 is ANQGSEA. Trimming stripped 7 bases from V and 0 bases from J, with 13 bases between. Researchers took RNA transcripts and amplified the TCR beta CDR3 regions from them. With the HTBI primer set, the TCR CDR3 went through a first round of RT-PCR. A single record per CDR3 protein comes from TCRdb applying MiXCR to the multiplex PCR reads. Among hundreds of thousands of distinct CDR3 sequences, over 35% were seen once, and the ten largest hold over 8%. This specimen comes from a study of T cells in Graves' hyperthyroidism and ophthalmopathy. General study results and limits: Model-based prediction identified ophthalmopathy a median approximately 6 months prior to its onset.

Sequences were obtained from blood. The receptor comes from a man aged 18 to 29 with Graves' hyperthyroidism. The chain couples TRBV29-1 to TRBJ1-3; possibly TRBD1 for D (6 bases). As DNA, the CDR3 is TGCAGCGCCGTTCCGACAGGCTCTGGAAACACCATATATTTT. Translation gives CSAVPTGSGNTIYF.